This paragraph reports one T cell receptor beta chain. CDR3 size: 17 residues. The V end lost 0 bases, the J end lost 3 bases, and 16 bases lay between the germline ends. From germline, CDR1 is SGDLS and CDR2 YYNGEE. The assay was immunoSEQ multiplex PCR, and TCRdb's table has in-frame clones only and misses some. The sample holds about 77,000 clones, roughly 80% seen once. This record comes from a study of blood T cell repertoires in COVID-19. The source of this sequence is a man in his fifties or sixties with acute or convalescent COVID-19. Sequencing input: peripheral blood. This rearrangement joins TRBV9 to TRBJ1-3; maybe TRBD1 (6 bases). CDR3 in amino acids: CASSVDPAGAFGNTIYF. The DNA for the CDR3 is TGTGCCAGCAGCGTAGACCCGGCAGGGGCCTTTGGAAACACCATATATTTT.